These 24 T cell receptor beta chains came from one sample sequenced in a study of blood T cell repertoires in COVID-19. The assay was immunoSEQ multiplex PCR, and TCRdb's table has in-frame clones only and misses some. Of some 76,000 clones detected, 82% appear once; the ten largest clones hold 27%. Sequenced input: peripheral blood. The receptors shown here come from a human donor in a cohort sampled during active COVID-19.

The chain is built from TRBV18 and TRBJ1-2, with 9 positions matching TRBD1. There are 14 residues in the CDR3. Germline CDR1 KGHSH, CDR2 LQKENI. Unmatched junction bases numbered 5, after V lost 3 bases and J lost 6 bases. The CDR3 sequence: CASSPEQGADGYTF. The CDR3 DNA reads TGTGCCAGCTCACCCGAACAGGGGGCAGATGGCTACACCTTC.

The rearrangement uses TRBV5-1 and TRBJ2-3; tentatively, D is TRBD2 (6 bases). Germline values: CDR1 SGHRS, CDR2 YFSETQ. The CDR3 sequence is 15 residues long. V lost 2 bases to trimming and J lost 2 bases, with 12 bases between them. CDR3 amino acids: CASSFGRGSTDTQYF. The CDR3 nucleotides read TGCGCCAGCAGCTTCGGGCGGGGTTCCACAGATACGCAGTATTTT.

This chain connects TRBV18 to TRBJ1-1, with TRBD1 as a possible D gene (5 bases). The germline V gene encodes CDR1 KGHSH and CDR2 LQKENI. The CDR3 consists of 13 residues. Trimming stripped 3 bases from V and 4 bases from J, with 9 bases between. Written as DNA, the CDR3 is TGTGCCAGCTCACCCCAGGGTTCCACTGAAGCTTTCTTT. It codes for CASSPQGSTEAFF.

The chain joins TRBV5-6 to TRBJ2-7; TRBD1 aligns across 7 bases. The CDR3 is made up of 16 amino acids. J was trimmed by 0 bases and V by 4 bases; bases with no gene match: 10. CDR1 is SGHDT, CDR2 YYEEEE, per germline. Written as DNA, the CDR3 is TGTGCCAGCAGCCGGATTGACAGGGCAAGCTCCTACGAGCAGTACTTC. Protein: CASSRIDRASSYEQYF.

This rearrangement joins TRBV7-6 to TRBJ2-1; D is unresolved. The CDR3 totals 13 residues. Germline V gives CDR1 SGHVS, CDR2 FNYEAQ. V lost 2 bases and J 6 bases, leaving 8 bases between the germline ends. This CDR3 reads CASSLLLVNEQFF. Here the CDR3 DNA reads TGTGCCAGCAGCTTACTGCTAGTCAATGAGCAGTTCTTC. The variable domain in full, completed from reference TRBV7-6 and TRBJ2-1, reads GAGVSQSPRYKVTKRGQDVALRCDPISGHVSLYWYRQALGQGPEFLTYFNYEAQQDKSGLPNDRFSAERPEGSISTLTIQRTEQRDSAMYRCASSLLLVNEQFFGPGTRLTVL.

The V gene is TRBV18, the J gene TRBJ2-6; D not certain. This CDR3 comprises 16 residues. Trimming cost V 3 bases and J 2 bases, with 11 bases left between them. Germline V gene sequence: CDR1 KGHSH, CDR2 LQKENI. The CDR3 DNA is TGTGCCAGCTCACCTCTTCTCTCTCCTGGGGCCAACGTCCTGACTTTC. It yields the protein CASSPLLSPGANVLTF.

In this sample, this clone turned up a few times. This chain links TRBV6-5 with TRBJ1-5, with D tentatively TRBD1 (6 bases). Germline V gene data show CDR1 as MNHEY and CDR2 as SVGAGI. The CDR3 contains 13 residues. The V end lost 4 bases, the J end lost 5 bases, and 9 bases lay between the germline ends. The CDR3 loop is CASSWGGDQPQHF. CDR3 sequence (DNA): TGTGCCAGCAGTTGGGGGGGCGATCAGCCCCAGCATTTT.

The chain links TRBV7-9 to TRBJ2-5, with TRBD2 as a possible D gene (5 bases). The germline gives CDR1 SEHNR, CDR2 FQNEAQ (reference sequence). The length of the CDR3 is 14 residues. Trimming removed 1 base from V and 4 bases from J, with 10 bases in between. This CDR3 is CASSLGGGGETQYF. Here the CDR3 DNA reads TGTGCCAGCAGCTTAGGTGGAGGAGGAGAGACCCAGTACTTC.

This clone came up a few times. The gene calls are TRBV5-1 and TRBJ2-5, with 12 bases matching TRBD1. Trimming at V came to 4 bases and at J to 4 bases, leaving 8 bases not matched to a gene. There are 16 residues in the CDR3. Germline V gene data show CDR1 as SGHRS and CDR2 as YFSETQ. The CDR3 spells CASSPTGTGGRETQYF. The CDR3 DNA reads as TGCGCCAGCAGCCCGACCGGGACAGGGGGCCGAGAGACCCAGTACTTC. Looking up the rest from reference TRBV5-1 and TRBJ2-5 gives the full variable domain: KAGVTQTPRYLIKTRGQQVTLSCSPISGHRSVSWYQQTPGQGLQFLFEYFSETQRNKGNFPGRFSGRQFSNSRSEMNVSTLELGDSALYLCASSPTGTGGRETQYFGPGTRLLVL.

This chain connects TRBV2 to TRBJ1-2; a weak D match, TRBD1 (6 bases). The V end lost 5 bases, the J end lost 4 bases, and 14 bases lay between the germline ends. The CDR3 consists of 14 residues. CDR1 and CDR2 (germline): SNHLY, FYNNEI. The CDR3: CASSRGGGGYGYTF. The CDR3 nucleotides read TGTGCCAGCAGTAGGGGGGGAGGTGGCTATGGCTACACCTTC.

The chain combines TRBV5-1 with TRBJ2-3, with a tentative D call TRBD2 (7 bases). V was shortened by 4 bases and J by 2 bases, with 11 bases between the two germline ends. The CDR3 sequence is 14 residues long. Per the germline V gene, CDR1 is SGHRS and CDR2 is YFSETQ. The CDR3 sequence: CASSKGGATDTQYF. The CDR3 DNA follows: TGCGCCAGCAGCAAGGGGGGGGCCACAGATACGCAGTATTTT.

The chain combines TRBV13 with TRBJ1-1; D gene ambiguous. Germline CDR1 PRHDT, CDR2 FYEKMQ (reference sequence). Trimming cost V 6 bases and J 1 base, with 18 bases left between them. The CDR3 spans 16 residues. The CDR3 DNA follows: TGTGCCAGCAGTGCGGTAGTCCCCGCTGGGAACACTGAAGCTTTCTTT. Residues: CASSAVVPAGNTEAFF.

This clone showed up just a few times. The chain employs TRBV12-3 or TRBV12-4 and TRBJ1-2; 7 nucleotides align to TRBD1. This CDR3 spans 13 amino acids. The trim removed 7 bases at V and 4 bases at J, leaving 6 bases unmatched. The CDR3 DNA reads TGTGCCAGCAAGGAACAGGGGAGCTATGGCTACACCTTC. Translated, it gives CASKEQGSYGYTF.

The chain combines TRBV9 with TRBJ1-1, with D unclear. This CDR3 contains 17 residues. Germline V lookup: CDR1 SGDLS, CDR2 YYNGEE. V was shortened by 3 bases and J by 4 bases, with 22 bases between the two germline ends. The CDR3 DNA is TGTGCCAGCAGCGCAAAGGGAGATTGGGCGGCGGGCACTGAAGCTTTCTTT. Its protein is CASSAKGDWAAGTEAFF. Based on the CDR3 plus reference TRBV9 and TRBJ1-1, the full variable domain is DSGVTQTPKHLITATGQRVTLRCSPRSGDLSVYWYQQSLDQGLQFLIQYYNGEERAKGNILERFSAQQFPDLHSELNLSSLELGDSALYFCASSAKGDWAAGTEAFFGQGTRLTVV.

This clone was picked up one time. V is TRBV5-1 and J is TRBJ2-3; TRBD2 aligns across 12 bases. This CDR3 has 15 amino acids. CDR1 SGHRS and CDR2 YFSETQ come from the germline V gene. With 4 bases clipped from V and 5 bases from J, the junction kept 5 bases outside the gene matches. The chain's CDR3 is CASSKLAGGQDTQYF. DNA for the CDR3: TGCGCCAGCAGCAAACTAGCGGGGGGACAAGATACGCAGTATTTT.

The rearrangement uses TRBV5-5 and TRBJ1-1; TRBD1 is a possible D gene (6 bases). V dropped 4 bases and J dropped 6 bases, with 22 bases sitting between them. This CDR3 spans 16 amino acids. Germline assignment: CDR1 SGHKS and CDR2 YYEKEE (reference sequence). CDR3: CASSRSYRVQAPEAFF. CDR3 bases: TGTGCCAGCAGCCGGAGCTACAGGGTTCAGGCCCCTGAAGCTTTCTTT. Variable domain in full (rest from reference TRBV5-5 and TRBJ1-1): DAGVTQSPTHLIKTRGQQVTLRCSPISGHKSVSWYQQVLGQGPQFIFQYYEKEERGRGNFPDRFSARQFPNYSSELNVNALLLGDSALYLCASSRSYRVQAPEAFFGQGTRLTVV.

The rearrangement links TRBV3-1 (or the pseudogene TRBV3-2) to TRBJ1-5; tentative D call: TRBD1 (5 bases). The V end lost 0 bases, the J end lost 4 bases, and 13 bases lay between the germline ends. The germline V gene encodes CDR1 LGHDT and CDR2 YNNKEL (reference sequence). The CDR3 extends over 16 amino acids. The CDR3, as DNA: TGTGCCAGCAGCCAAGAACCGACAGCTTTAAATCAGCCCCAGCATTTT. It specifies CASSQEPTALNQPQHF.

The table lists this clone with a count of one. This chain joins TRBV5-6 and TRBJ2-3, with D perhaps TRBD2 (6 bases). Germline V gene sequence: CDR1 SGHDT, CDR2 YYEEEE. The length of the CDR3 is 15 residues. The germline V and J ends were trimmed by 4 bases and 4 bases, with 16 bases remaining between them. The DNA for the CDR3 is TGTGCCAGCAGCCCCACTAGCCCCCGCCCAGATACGCAGTATTTT. Protein: CASSPTSPRPDTQYF.

J is TRBJ1-6 and V is TRBV12-5; unclear D gene. CDR1 is LGHNT and CDR2 is FRNRAP in the germline V gene. This CDR3 is 16 amino acids long. V lost 1 base and J lost 0, with 7 bases in between. CDR3 sequence: CASGLGLSSYNSPLHF. The CDR3 DNA is TGTGCTAGTGGTTTGGGCCTTAGCTCCTATAATTCACCCCTCCACTTT.

The DNA of the CDR3 is TGTGCCAGCAGTCCTAACAGGGGGCGAGAAGCTTTCTTT. Amino acids: CASSPNRGREAFF. The V gene is TRBV11-2, the J gene TRBJ1-1; 9 bases align to TRBD1. The CDR3 is 13 residues long. Germline V gene lookup returns CDR1 SGHAT and CDR2 FQNNGV. With V trimmed by 6 bases and J by 8 bases, 7 bases remained unmatched.

The rearrangement uses TRBV5-1 and TRBJ1-1; no firm D call. Germline V lookup: CDR1 SGHRS, CDR2 YFSETQ. Deletions cut 1 base from V and 1 base from J, with 8 bases between. This CDR3 is built from 14 residues. CDR3 region: CASSLPGGNTEAFF. The CDR3 bases are TGCGCCAGCAGCTTGCCGGGTGGGAACACTGAAGCTTTCTTT. Based on the CDR3 plus reference TRBV5-1 and TRBJ1-1, the full variable domain is KAGVTQTPRYLIKTRGQQVTLSCSPISGHRSVSWYQQTPGQGLQFLFEYFSETQRNKGNFPGRFSGRQFSNSRSEMNVSTLELGDSALYLCASSLPGGNTEAFFGQGTRLTVV.

The J gene is TRBJ1-2, the V gene TRBV28; D gene unclear. Germline V CDR1 and CDR2: MDHEN, SYDVKM. The CDR3 sequence is 16 residues long. Trimming pared 4 bases from V and 0 bases from J, leaving 15 bases between. CDR3: CASSSPGRGSNYGYTF. DNA for the CDR3: TGTGCCAGCAGTTCCCCAGGACGGGGATCTAACTATGGCTACACCTTC.

In nucleotides, the CDR3 is TGTGCCAGCAGCTTAGGACATCGGACAGATAATTCACCCCTCCACTTT. Protein sequence: CASSLGHRTDNSPLHF. The genes are TRBV7-8 and TRBJ1-6, with TRBD1 as a possible D gene (6 bases). The length of the CDR3 is 16 residues. V lost 1 base, J lost 5 bases, and 12 bases lay in between. Germline values: CDR1 SGHVS, CDR2 FQNEAQ. The variable domain in full, with the rest retrieved from reference TRBV7-8 and TRBJ1-6, is GAGVSQSPRYKVAKRGQDVALRCDPISGHVSLFWYQQALGQGPEFLTYFQNEAQLDKSGLPSDRFFAERPEGSVSTLKIQRTQQEDSAVYLCASSLGHRTDNSPLHFGNGTRLTVT.

V usage is TRBV5-1 and J usage is TRBJ1-2; TRBD1 matches at 8 bases. V lost 0 bases and J lost 7; bases outside the gene matches: 5. This CDR3 is built from 14 residues. CDR1 is SGHRS, CDR2 YFSETQ, per germline. CDR3 coding DNA: TGCGCCAGCAGCTTGGGACAGGGGACAGGTGGCTACACCTTC. Protein: CASSLGQGTGGYTF.